Below, one T cell receptor (beta chain) is given with its context. Its antigen is as yet unknown. This record comes from a study of PD-1 blockade in classical Hodgkin lymphoma. The study's findings and limits: Newly diagnosed patients were reported to exhibit reduced baseline TCR diversity relative to healthy donors. Those achieving complete response showed baseline diversity like newly diagnosed patients.

Germline V lookup: CDR1 LNHDA, CDR2 SQIVND (reference sequence). V was clipped by 8 bases and J by 4 bases, with 15 bases between them. This CDR3 region has 14 residues. TCRdb's copy holds only in-frame clones and misses some; the assay was immunoSEQ multiplex PCR. The table includes about 100,000 clones, over 80% detected once. Each patient experienced a relapse that followed autologous stem cell transplantation, and brentuximab vedotin exposure varied. Sequencing was performed on peripheral blood mononuclear cells (PBMCs), taken at baseline. The rearrangement links TRBV19 to TRBJ1-5; tentatively, D is TRBD1 (6 bases). The receptor was derived from a human donor with classical Hodgkin lymphoma. Here the CDR3 reads CASQGHGSNQPQHF. The DNA for the CDR3 is TGTGCCAGTCAGGGACACGGGAGTAATCAGCCCCAGCATTTT.